These 10 T cell receptor beta chains originate from one sample sequenced in a study of technical replicates of blood from a handful of donors. Measured with immunoSEQ multiplex PCR; TCRdb has only the in-frame clones, and not every one. Here the sample spans some 76,000 clones, over 95% being singletons. Material: T cells isolated from PBMCs. Receptor source: a human donor in good health.

CDR3: CSGYRGLSYTF. The CDR3 DNA is TGCAGCGGATACAGGGGGCTTAGCTACACCTTC. The chain carries TRBV29-1 and TRBJ1-2, with 9 bases aligning to TRBD1. The CDR3 totals 11 residues. V trimming: 7 bases; J trimming: 9 bases; junction bases outside the gene matches: 6. CDR1 is SQVTM and CDR2 is ANQGSEA in the germline V gene.

The chain recombines TRBV27 with TRBJ1-2; 9 bases line up with TRBD1. CDR3 length: 14 residues. Trimming at V came to 5 bases and at J to 4 bases, leaving 5 bases not matched to a gene. CDR1 is MNHEY, CDR2 SMNVEV, per germline (reference sequence). CDR3 sequence (DNA): TGTGCCAGCAGTCGGGACAGGGTCGCCTATGGCTACACCTTC. Translating gives CASSRDRVAYGYTF.

The chain employs TRBV5-1 and TRBJ1-2; 11 bases agree with TRBD1. Germline-derived CDR1 and CDR2 are SGHRS and YFSETQ. This CDR3 spans 14 amino acids. J gave up 8 bases and V 3 bases, and 6 bases lay outside the gene matches. Written as DNA, the CDR3 is TGCGCCAGCAGCTCGGACAGGGGGCGAAGAGGCTACACCTTC. Translating gives CASSSDRGRRGYTF.

This chain joins TRBV27 and TRBJ2-7; D is possibly TRBD1 (7 bases). V was shortened by 0 bases and J by 3 bases, with 15 bases between the two germline ends. The CDR3 consists of 16 residues. Germline lookup yields CDR1 MNHEY and CDR2 SMNVEV (reference sequence). The CDR3 DNA reads as TGTGCCAGCAGTTTATCCGCGGGACAGATAATCTACGAGCAGTACTTC. This encodes CASSLSAGQIIYEQYF.

The chain carries TRBV7-9 and TRBJ2-1; TRBD2 matches at 10 bases. With V trimmed by 0 bases and J by 3 bases, 5 bases remained unmatched. CDR1 and CDR2 (germline): SEHNR, FQNEAQ (reference sequence). CDR3 length: 17 amino acids. CDR3 bases: TGTGCCAGCAGCTTAGCCGCGGCTAGCGGGGGCTACAATGAGCAGTTCTTC. This sequence encodes CASSLAAASGGYNEQFF. Together with reference TRBV7-9 and TRBJ2-1, the CDR3 gives the full variable domain: DTGVSQNPRHKITKRGQNVTFRCDPISEHNRLYWYRQTLGQGPEFLTYFQNEAQLEKSRLLSDRFSAERPKGSFSTLEIQRTEQGDSAMYLCASSLAAASGGYNEQFFGPGTRLTVL.

The chain combines TRBV7-9 with TRBJ2-7; D may be TRBD2 (6 bases). The CDR3 consists of 14 residues. Germline values: CDR1 SEHNR, CDR2 FQNEAQ (reference sequence). V lost 3 bases to trimming and J lost 2 bases, with 11 bases between them. Written as DNA, the CDR3 is TGTGCCAGCAGCTTCCGGGACTTACCCTACGAGCAGTACTTC. It is translated as CASSFRDLPYEQYF.

This chain uses TRBV7-3 with TRBJ1-1; TRBD1 might be the D (5 bases). This CDR3 is built from 17 residues. V dropped 2 bases and J dropped 3 bases, with 19 bases sitting between them. Germline V gene sequence: CDR1 SGHTA, CDR2 FQGTGA. The CDR3 nucleotides are TGTGCCAGCAGCTTATCTCCGGGGGAACGAGGAGACACTGAAGCTTTCTTT. It is translated as CASSLSPGERGDTEAFF.

The rearrangement uses TRBV7-3 and TRBJ2-1; 10 bases match TRBD1. Germline CDR1 and CDR2: SGHTA and FQGTGA. The CDR3 contains 18 residues. The ends lost 1 base at V and 1 base at J; junction bases unmatched: 7. Here the CDR3 DNA reads TGTGCCAGCAGCTTAAGATCAACGGGACAGGGGTCCTACAATGAGCAGTTCTTC. Translation: CASSLRSTGQGSYNEQFF.

This sequence joins TRBV13 and TRBJ2-7; TRBD2 agrees at 11 bases. Germline CDR1 and CDR2: PRHDT and FYEKMQ (reference sequence). This CDR3 region has 16 residues. After removal of 6 bases from V and 7 bases from J, the junction contained 14 bases not matched to a gene. The CDR3 protein is CASSPSGTSGLGEQYF. The DNA for the CDR3 is TGTGCCAGCAGTCCGTCCGGGACTAGCGGTCTGGGGGAGCAGTACTTC. The whole variable domain, remainder taken from reference TRBV13 and TRBJ2-7, is AAGVIQSPRHLIKEKRETATLKCYPIPRHDTVYWYQQGPGQDPQFLISFYEKMQSDKGSIPDRFSAQQFSDYHSELNMSSLELGDSALYFCASSPSGTSGLGEQYFGPGTRLTVT.

The chain links TRBV19 to TRBJ1-1, with D unclear. The germline CDR1 and CDR2 sequences are LNHDA and SQIVND (reference sequence). V was trimmed by 7 bases and J by 3 bases, leaving 12 bases between them. CDR3 length equals 13 residues. DNA for the CDR3: TGTGCCAGTAACTCGGTGCCTGACACTGAAGCTTTCTTT. It codes for CASNSVPDTEAFF.